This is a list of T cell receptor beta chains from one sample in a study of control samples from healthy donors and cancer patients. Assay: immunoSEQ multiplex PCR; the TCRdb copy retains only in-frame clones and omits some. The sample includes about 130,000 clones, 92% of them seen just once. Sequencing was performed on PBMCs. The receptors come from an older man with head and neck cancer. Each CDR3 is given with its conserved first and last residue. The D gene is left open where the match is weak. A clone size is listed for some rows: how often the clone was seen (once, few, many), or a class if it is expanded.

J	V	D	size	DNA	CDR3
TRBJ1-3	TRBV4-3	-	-	TGCGCCAGCAGCCGTACAGACACCTCTGGAAACACCATATATTTT	CASSRTDTSGNTIYF
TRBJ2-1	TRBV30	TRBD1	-	TGTGCCTGGATGCTCGGGACAGGGCCAAGCAGCTCCTACAATGAGCAGTTCTTC	CAWMLGTGPSSSYNEQFF
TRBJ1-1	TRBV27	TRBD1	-	TGTGCCAGCAGTCGGACAGGGGTGTTGAACACTGAAGCTTTCTTT	CASSRTGVLNTEAFF
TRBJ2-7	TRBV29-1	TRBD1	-	TGCAGCGTCGAAGTCATTGGACAGGGTTACGAGCAGTACTTC	CSVEVIGQGYEQYF
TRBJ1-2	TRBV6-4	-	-	TGTGCCAGCAGTGAGAGCGTTGCTAACTATGGCTACACCTTC	CASSESVANYGYTF
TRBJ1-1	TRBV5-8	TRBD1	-	TGTGCCAGCAGCTTGGGCAGGGGGGGGACTGAAGCTTTCTTT	CASSLGRGGTEAFF
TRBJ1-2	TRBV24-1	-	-	TGTGCCACCATTGGACCGGCCGGTTTTGATGGCTACACCTTC	CATIGPAGFDGYTF
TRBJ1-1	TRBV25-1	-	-	TGTGCCAGCAGTGAATATGGTCTGGGCCGCAACTTTGAAGCTTTCTTT	CASSEYGLGRNFEAFF
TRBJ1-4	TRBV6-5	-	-	TGTGCCGGCCGGGCCCAGGAAGAAAAACTGTTTTTT	CAGRAQEEKLFF
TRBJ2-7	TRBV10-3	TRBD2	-	TGTGCCATCTCCAGTTTTGGGCTAGCGGGAGTAGGACTCGGATTC	CAISSFGLAGVGLGF
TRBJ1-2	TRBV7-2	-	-	TGTGCCAGCAGCTTAGCATGGAGGATCGGGGGCACTGGGTATGGCTACACCTTC	CASSLAWRIGGTGYGYTF
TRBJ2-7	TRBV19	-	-	TGTGCCAGTGCCCCTGGGCTAGTCTACGAGCAGTACTTC	CASAPGLVYEQYF
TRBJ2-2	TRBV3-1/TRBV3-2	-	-	TGTGCCAGCAGCCAAGGTTTTTTGGGAGCGATCGGGGAGCTGTTTTTT	CASSQGFLGAIGELFF
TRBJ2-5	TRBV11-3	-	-	TGTGCCAGCAGCCTTGGGGAGACCCAGTACTTC	CASSLGETQYF
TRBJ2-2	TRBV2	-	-	TGTGCCAGCAGTGAATTCGGGACAAACGCCTTGGCCGGGGAGCTGTTTTTT	CASSEFGTNALAGELFF
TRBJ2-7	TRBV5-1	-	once	TGCGCCAGCAGCTTGGAAAGGGCCTACGAGCAGTACTTC	CASSLERAYEQYF
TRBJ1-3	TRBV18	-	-	TGTGCCAGCTCACCAGCCAGGGCCGCTGGAAACACCATATATTTT	CASSPARAAGNTIYF
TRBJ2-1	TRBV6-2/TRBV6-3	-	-	TGTGCCAGCAGTTACCGTAGGGGGGGCCGCGGAAATGAGCAGTTCTTC	CASSYRRGGRGNEQFF
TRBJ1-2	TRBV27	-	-	TGTGCCAGCAGACATCAGGGGCCGCATGGCTACACCTTC	CASRHQGPHGYTF
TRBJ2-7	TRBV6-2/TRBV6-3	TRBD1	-	TGTGCCAGCAGTTACTTGCGGACAGGGGGCTCGGACGACGAGCAGTACTTC	CASSYLRTGGSDDEQYF
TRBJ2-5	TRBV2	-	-	TGTGCCAGCAGCCTTGAGGGGTTGTCCGAGACCCAGTACTTC	CASSLEGLSETQYF
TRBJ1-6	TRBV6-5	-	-	TGTGCCAGCAGTCCCTCTCGCTCCTATAATTCACCCCTCCACTTT	CASSPSRSYNSPLHF
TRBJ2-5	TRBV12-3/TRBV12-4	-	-	TGTGCCAGCAGTTCGGACAGTGGAGAGACCCAGTACTTC	CASSSDSGETQYF
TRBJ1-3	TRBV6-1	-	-	TGTGCCAGCAGTGACGCGACAACTGGAAACACCATATATTTT	CASSDATTGNTIYF
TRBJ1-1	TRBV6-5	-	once	TGTGCCAGCAGTTATGGTAACAGGGAGAACACTGAAGCTTTCTTT	CASSYGNRENTEAFF
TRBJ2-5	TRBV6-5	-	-	TGTGCCAGCAGGAAAGAGACCCAGTACTTC	CASRKETQYF
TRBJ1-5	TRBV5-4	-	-	TGTGCCAGCAGCCGAGACAGAAATCAGCCCCAGCATTTT	CASSRDRNQPQHF
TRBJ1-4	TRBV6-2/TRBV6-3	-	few	TGTGCCAGCAGTTACACGCAGGGGACGAATGAAAAACTGTTTTTT	CASSYTQGTNEKLFF
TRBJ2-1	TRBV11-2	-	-	TGTGCCAGCAGCTCCAGGGGCTTCTCCTACAATGAGCAGTTCTTC	CASSSRGFSYNEQFF
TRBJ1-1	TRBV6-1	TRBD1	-	TGTGCCAGCAGTGAATTAAATTCCGAAGGGACAGCGCCGTTGAACACTGAAGCTTTCTTT	CASSELNSEGTAPLNTEAFF
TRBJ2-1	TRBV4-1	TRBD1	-	TGCGCCAGCAGCCTAGGGGGCCCCTACAATGAGCAGTTCTTC	CASSLGGPYNEQFF
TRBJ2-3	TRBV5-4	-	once	TGTGCCAGCAGCTTGGCCCCGACAGACACAGATACGCAGTATTTT	CASSLAPTDTDTQYF
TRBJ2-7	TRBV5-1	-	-	TGCGCCAGCAGCTTCGGGGATGCCTCCTACGAGCAGTACTTC	CASSFGDASYEQYF
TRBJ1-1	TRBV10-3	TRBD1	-	TGTGCCACCTCAACAGGGGCGAACACTGAAGCTTTCTTT	CATSTGANTEAFF
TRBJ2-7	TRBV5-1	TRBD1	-	TGCGCCAGCAGCATCCGACAGGGGGCCTACGAGCAGTACTTC	CASSIRQGAYEQYF
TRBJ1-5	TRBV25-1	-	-	TGTGCCAGCAGTGAGCCCGGCAGCAATCAGCCCCAGCATTTT	CASSEPGSNQPQHF
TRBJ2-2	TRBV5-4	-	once	TGTGCCAGCAGCTTGCCTACGGGAGAAAACGGGGAGCTGTTTTTT	CASSLPTGENGELFF
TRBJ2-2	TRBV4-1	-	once	TGCGCCAGCAGCCAATTTAAGGGCGCCGGCACCGGGGAGCTGTTTTTT	CASSQFKGAGTGELFF
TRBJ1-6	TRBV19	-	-	TGTGCCAGTCGCCCCCTTATTGGAGGGGGGTGGTCACCCCTCCACTTT	CASRPLIGGGWSPLHF
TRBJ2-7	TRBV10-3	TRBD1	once	TGTGCCATCAGTGACCCCGGGACAGGGGGCCGAGAGCAGTACTTC	CAISDPGTGGREQYF
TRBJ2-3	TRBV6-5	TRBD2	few	TGTGCCAGCAGGCTTAGCGGGAGTAGCACAGATACGCAGTATTTT	CASRLSGSSTDTQYF
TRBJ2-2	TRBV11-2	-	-	TGTGCCAGCAGCTTAGGCCTGGGTACAGAAAACACCGGGGAGCTGTTTTTT	CASSLGLGTENTGELFF
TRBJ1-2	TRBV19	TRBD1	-	TGTGCCAGTAGGAGCCGGACAGGGTCGGCAGGCTACACCTTC	CASRSRTGSAGYTF
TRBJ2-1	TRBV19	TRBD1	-	TGTGCCAGTAGTATAGACAGGGGGCGATTCAATGAGCAGTTCTTC	CASSIDRGRFNEQFF
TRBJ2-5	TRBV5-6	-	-	TGTGCCAGCAGCTCCTTGGCAGGACGGGAAGAGACCCAGTACTTC	CASSSLAGREETQYF
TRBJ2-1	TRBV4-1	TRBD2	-	TGCGCCAGCAGCCGTAACGCCGGGACTAAGACCTACAATGAGCAGTTCTTC	CASSRNAGTKTYNEQFF
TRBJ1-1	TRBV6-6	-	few	TGTGCCAGCAGTTATGTTCTGGGGATGGCTGAAGCTTTCTTT	CASSYVLGMAEAFF
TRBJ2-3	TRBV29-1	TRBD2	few	TGCAGCGTCCTCGGGACTAGCGGGGGCACAGATACGCAGTATTTT	CSVLGTSGGTDTQYF
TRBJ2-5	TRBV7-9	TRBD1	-	TGTGCCAGCAGCTTAGTCACAGGGGCGGTCCAAGAGACCCAGTACTTC	CASSLVTGAVQETQYF
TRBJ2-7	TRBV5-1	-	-	TGCGCCAGCAGCCAACAATCCGGGACCCAAGTCCCCTACGAGCAGTACTTC	CASSQQSGTQVPYEQYF
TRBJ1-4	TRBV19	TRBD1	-	TGTGCCAGTAGTACCACAGGGGCCCGTCTTGAAAAACTGTTTTTT	CASSTTGARLEKLFF